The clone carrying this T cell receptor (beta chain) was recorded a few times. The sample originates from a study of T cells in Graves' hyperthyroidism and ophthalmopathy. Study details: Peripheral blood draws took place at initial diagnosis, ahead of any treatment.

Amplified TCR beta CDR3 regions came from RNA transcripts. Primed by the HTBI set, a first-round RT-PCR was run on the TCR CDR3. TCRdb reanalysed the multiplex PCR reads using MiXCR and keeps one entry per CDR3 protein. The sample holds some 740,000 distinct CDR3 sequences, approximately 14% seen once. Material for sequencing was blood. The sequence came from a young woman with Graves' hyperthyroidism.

Here the CDR3 reads CASSIAAADEQYF. The CDR3 bases are TGTGCCAGTAGTATAGCGGCTGCGGACGAGCAGTACTTC. The chain combines TRBV19 with TRBJ2-7; D not resolved. The V end lost 1 base, the J end lost 5 bases, and 9 bases lay between the germline ends. This CDR3 spans 13 amino acids. Germline CDR1 LNHDA, CDR2 SQIVND (reference sequence). The full variable domain, its missing parts supplied by reference TRBV19 and TRBJ2-7, is DGGITQSPKYLFRKEGQNVTLSCEQNLNHDAMYWYRQDPGQGLRLIYYSQIVNDFQKGDIAEGYSVSREKKESFPLTVTSAQKNPTAFYLCASSIAAADEQYFGPGTRLTVT.